This TCR beta chain was sequenced during a study of Ad26.COV2.S vaccination and SARS-CoV-2 variants. For the study at large: Enrollment placed the donor in the COV1001 Ad26.COV2.S trial arm.

This CDR3 is 15 amino acids long. The germline gives CDR1 GTSNPN, CDR2 SVGIG (reference sequence). V lost 5 bases and J 1 base, leaving 14 bases between the germline ends. Study outcomes and limitations: Total T cell responses, in the TCR breadth and depth analyses, may have been underestimated. Comparable non-spike TCR breadth was observed in vaccine and placebo recipients.

Regarding treatment: some 20 received Ad26.COV2.S at low or high dose, single or two shots; roughly 5 received placebo; per-sample allocation not given. Sampling occurred on day 63 after the first vaccine or placebo injection. In Boston, the donor was an adult between 18-55 years of age. With regard to this clone: Its target is unknown.

The repertoire was sequenced with immunoSEQ multiplex PCR; TCRdb's copy has only in-frame clones and lacks some. The repertoire consists of 300,000 to 400,000 clones, with 88% occurring once and the leading ten covering 6.4%. Sequencing used peripheral blood, obtained in a trial of Ad26.COV2.S vaccine versus placebo. The V gene is TRBV30, the J gene TRBJ1-4, with no clear D. This receptor was obtained from a person between 18 and 59 years old who received the Ad26.COV2.S COVID-19 vaccine or a placebo. CDR3 region: CAWAPDLVTNEKLFF. The CDR3 bases are TGTGCCTGGGCTCCGGACCTTGTAACTAATGAAAAACTGTTTTTT.